This T cell receptor beta chain appears in the sequencing data of a study of beta chain features in type 1 diabetes (dated by TCRdb to the late 2010s). Study-level background: Mean age, gender distribution, total cell number and subset yield did not differ between patients and healthy donors. A total of 100 million to 140 million sorted cells were examined across all samples, and the number of cells per subset was strongly correlated with RNA yield. In the study, TCRB repertoires of sorted circulating CD4+ T cell subsets from recently diagnosed type 1 diabetes patients were compared with those of matched healthy donors. Naive and central memory subsets were obtained from all 30 or so donors, but regulatory and stem cell-like memory subsets were isolated from only 8 patients and roughly 8 healthy donors. Beyond this particular receptor, the publication reports: Naive, central memory and regulatory TCRB repertoires appeared more similar among patients than among healthy donors. Shorter templates might have been favored by PCR, but patient and control samples were amplified and corrected together, so both groups would have been affected equally by any skew. HLA sub-analyses involved small numbers of individuals, so any influence of HLA type on TCRB rearrangement remained unresolved. Fewer insertions and more nucleotide deletions at VDJ recombination sites were observed in patients with type 1 diabetes, implying thymic rearrangement abnormalities. Sequencing cDNA rather than genomic DNA could over-represent highly expressing activated cells, although activation and CD3 levels did not differ between groups. Type 1 diabetes patients showed a moderate but significant shortening of TCRB CDR3 length in all four CD4+ subsets.

As concerns this clone: What this receptor recognizes is not known. There are no base qualities to consult, and no much larger clone falls within one base.

The entire amount of isolated RNA was reverse transcribed using the High Capacity cDNA Reverse Transcription Kit, so the sequenced TCRB transcripts were expressed ones. Deep immunoSEQ sequencing was applied to naive, central memory and regulatory T cell samples, giving an average of about 3.57 million total reads per sample. Sorted cells were lysed in RLT buffer, and RNA was extracted using DNase-treated RNeasy Micro or Mini kits according to cell number. To prevent cross-contamination, every cell subset was processed on its own, while patient and healthy donor samples were processed together. The immunoSEQ multiplex PCR was used to amplify TCRB sequences from cDNA, generating 87-bp fragments that spanned the CDR3 region. Sequencing of the amplicons was done on the Illumina HiSeq platform. The authors' pipeline ran thus. Synthetic template baselines were used to correct PCR bias computationally, reads within Hamming distance 2 were collapsed, and singletons that could not be merged were discarded. Reads were aligned against IMGT to assign V, D and J genes, CDR3 length and insertions or deletions at six rearrangement sites. Within each subset, clonotype counts were normalized to sorted cell number, after which true diversity and Gini coefficients were computed with the tcR R package. The overlap coefficient, calculated on TCRB nucleotide sequences, was used to measure repertoire sharing. TCRdb carries this immuneACCESS record with in-frame sequences only. Its versions omit some clonotypes, under half of them owing to an unresolved V gene in the studies checked, with the rest unexplained. The D gene and trimming were derived from the DNA, and the V and J assignments and clone size from that table. The sample data list 130,000 to 150,000 clones, and just over 9% of these were observed just once. About 0.61% of the sample goes to the ten largest clones.

A single peripheral blood draw of around 120 mL on average was collected from each donor into heparinised tubes. A BD FACSAria II and a panel including CD45RO, CCR7, CD25, CD127, CD95 and CD27 were used to sort naive, central memory, regulatory and stem cell-like memory CD4+ T cells. All sorted populations exceeded 95% purity. PBMCs were isolated right away by Lymphoprep density gradient centrifugation and were stained directly, without culture. So that batch effects would be minimized, each experiment stained and sorted samples in pairs, pairing one healthy donor with one patient. The CDR3 runs 15 residues from the cysteine to the phenylalanine. Only the CDR3 portion is preserved as DNA: 45 bases, with reading frame beginning at the first base. CDR1 and CDR2 are read off the germline V gene as SGHAT and FQNNGV. After removal of 5 bases from V and 2 bases from J, the junction retains 9 bases not matched to a gene.

Sequencing was carried out using central memory CD4+ T cells from blood. The source of this sequence is a man aged 18-30 years in good health. The chain employs TRBV11-2 and TRBJ2-7, and 7 junction bases match TRBD2. The CDR3 protein is CASSPTGLLAYEQYF. The DNA is TGTGCCAGCAGCCCAACGGGACTACTCGCCTACGAGCAGTACTTC.